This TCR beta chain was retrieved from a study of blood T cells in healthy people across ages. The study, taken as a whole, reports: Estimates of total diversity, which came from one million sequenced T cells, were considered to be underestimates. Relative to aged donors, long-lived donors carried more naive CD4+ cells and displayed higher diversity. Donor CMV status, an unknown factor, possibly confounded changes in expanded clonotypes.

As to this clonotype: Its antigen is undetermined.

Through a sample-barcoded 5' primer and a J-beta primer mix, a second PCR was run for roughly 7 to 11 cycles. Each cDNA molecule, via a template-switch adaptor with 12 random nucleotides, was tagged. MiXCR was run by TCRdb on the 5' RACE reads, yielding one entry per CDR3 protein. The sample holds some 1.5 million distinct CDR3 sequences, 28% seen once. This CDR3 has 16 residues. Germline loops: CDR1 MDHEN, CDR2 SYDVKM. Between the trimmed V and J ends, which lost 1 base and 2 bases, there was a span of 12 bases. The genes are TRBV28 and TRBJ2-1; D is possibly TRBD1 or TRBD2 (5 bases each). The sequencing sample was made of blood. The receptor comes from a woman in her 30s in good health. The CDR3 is CASSLLGDLTYNEQFF. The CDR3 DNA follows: TGTGCCAGCAGTTTATTGGGGGATCTAACCTACAATGAGCAGTTCTTC.